Sequencing of this T cell receptor beta chain was carried out in a study of graft-versus-host responses after intestinal transplantation. Study-level results: The highest levels of circulating GvH clones went along with early declines in HvG clones after transplant. Present in recipient marrow, GvH clones included some that appeared first in ileum or blood.

V dropped 7 bases and J dropped 2 bases, with 13 bases sitting between them. The CDR3 is 14 residues long. CDR1 SGDLS and CDR2 YYNGEE come from the germline V gene. Only in-frame clones appear in the TCRdb table, and some are missing; sequencing was by immunoSEQ multiplex PCR. In the table there are around 36,000 clones, about 95% of which are singletons. As for this clone: The antigen is undetermined. The same CDR3 also results from other DNA sequences found in this sample.

The receptor's source is a human donor who was the organ donor for an intestinal transplant. This chain links TRBV9 with TRBJ2-1, with D possibly TRBD2 on 5 matching bases. Specimen: unstimulated CD8+ T cells sorted from spleen or lymph node cells, collected before transplant. The CDR3 DNA follows: TGTGCCAGCGCCCTCAGCGGCGCCTACAATGAGCAGTTCTTC. It codes for CASALSGAYNEQFF.